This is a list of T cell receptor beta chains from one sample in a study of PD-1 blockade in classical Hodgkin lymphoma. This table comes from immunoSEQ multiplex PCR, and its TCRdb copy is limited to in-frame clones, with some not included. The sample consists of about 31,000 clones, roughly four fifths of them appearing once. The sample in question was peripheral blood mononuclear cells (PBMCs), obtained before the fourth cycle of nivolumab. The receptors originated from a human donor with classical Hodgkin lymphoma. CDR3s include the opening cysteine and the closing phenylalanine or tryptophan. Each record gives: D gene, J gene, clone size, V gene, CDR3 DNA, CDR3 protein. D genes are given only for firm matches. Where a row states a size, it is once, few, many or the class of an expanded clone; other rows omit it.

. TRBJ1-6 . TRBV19 TGTGCCAGTAGACCACAGGATACCTCCTATAATTCACCCCTCCACTTT CASRPQDTSYNSPLHF
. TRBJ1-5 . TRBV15 TGTGCCACCAGCAGAGAACGGCTCAATCAGCCCCAGCATTTT CATSRERLNQPQHF
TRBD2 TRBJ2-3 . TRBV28 TGTGCCAGCGCAGCGGGGGGCACAGATACGCAGTATTTT CASAAGGTDTQYF
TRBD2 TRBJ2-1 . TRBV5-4 TGTGCCAGCAGCTTGGCCGGCGGGAGGGCCTACAATGAGCAGTTCTTC CASSLAGGRAYNEQFF
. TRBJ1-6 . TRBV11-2 TGTGCCAGCAGCTTAGCCAATTCACCCCTCCACTTT CASSLANSPLHF
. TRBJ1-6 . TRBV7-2 TGTGCCTCGGGACTGAGCAGCTCCTATAATTCACCCCTCCACTTT CASGLSSSYNSPLHF
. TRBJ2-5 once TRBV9 TGTGCCAGCGCGGGACACAGCAAAGAGACCCAGTACTTC CASAGHSKETQYF
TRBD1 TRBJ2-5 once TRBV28 TGTGCCAGCAGCCTACAGGGGATCCAAGAGACCCAGTACTTC CASSLQGIQETQYF
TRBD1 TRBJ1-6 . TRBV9 TGTGCCAGCAGCGTAGCGGGGAAGGGGGCGAATTCACCCCTCCACTTT CASSVAGKGANSPLHF
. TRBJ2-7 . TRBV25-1 TGTGCCAGCAGCCTCTGGGAGAATTACGAGCAGTACTTC CASSLWENYEQYF
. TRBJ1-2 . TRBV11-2 TGTGCCAGCAGCTTAGATCGTAGGAGGGGTCGCTATGGCTACACCTTC CASSLDRRRGRYGYTF
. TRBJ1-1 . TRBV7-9 TGTGCCAGCAGCTCAGCCCCAGCCAGGCCTGAAGCTTTCTTT CASSSAPARPEAFF
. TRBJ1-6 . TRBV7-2 TGTGCCAGCAGCACAGAGGGGGGGACGGGACCCCTCCACTTT CASSTEGGTGPLHF
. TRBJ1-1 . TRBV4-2 TGTGCCAGCAGCCAAGAAAGGAGGAAGACTGAAGCTTTCTTT CASSQERRKTEAFF
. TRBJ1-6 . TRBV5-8 TGTGCCAGCAGAGTCTGGACAAATTCACCCCTCCACTTT CASRVWTNSPLHF
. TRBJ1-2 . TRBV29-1 TGCAGCGTTGAGCCGGGACCCGGATATGGCTACACCTTC CSVEPGPGYGYTF
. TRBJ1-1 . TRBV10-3 TGTGCCATAAAAGGGGAAATGAACACTGAAGCTTTCTTT CAIKGEMNTEAFF
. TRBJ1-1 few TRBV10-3 TGCGCCAGCACGGGGGGGTTAGTTTGGACTGAAGCTTTCTTT CASTGGLVWTEAFF
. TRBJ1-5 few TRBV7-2 TGTGCCAGCAGCTTAGGGAGGAATCAGCCCCAGCATTTT CASSLGRNQPQHF
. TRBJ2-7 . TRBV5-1 TGCGCCAGCAGCACTTATGTTGACAGCGAGCAGTACTTC CASSTYVDSEQYF
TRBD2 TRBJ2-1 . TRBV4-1 TGCGCCAGCAGCCTCCGGCTGGGCTCGGCTAGCGGGAGCTATGAGCAGTTCTTC CASSLRLGSASGSYEQFF
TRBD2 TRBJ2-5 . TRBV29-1 TGCAGCGTTATAACTAGCGGGAGGGCCCCAGAGACCCAGTACTTC CSVITSGRAPETQYF
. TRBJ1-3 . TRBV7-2 TGTGCCAGCAGCCGCCGACAGAACTCTGGAAACACCATATATTTT CASSRRQNSGNTIYF
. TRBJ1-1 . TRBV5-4 TGTGCCAGCAGCTTGGCGGGGATAATGAACACTGAAGCTTTCTTT CASSLAGIMNTEAFF
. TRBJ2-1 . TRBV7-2 TGTGCCAGCAGCTTAAGTAGTCCAGGGCCCAATGAGCAGTTCTTC CASSLSSPGPNEQFF
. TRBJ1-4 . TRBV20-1 TGCAGTGCTAGAGAGAGGGAAAAACTGTTTTTT CSAREREKLFF
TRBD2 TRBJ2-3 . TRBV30 TGTGCCTGGAGTAGCGGGAGCGGGACAGATACGCAGTATTTT CAWSSGSGTDTQYF
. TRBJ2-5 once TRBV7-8 TGTGCCAGCAGCTTAGACCGCCTCGGGGCAGAGACCCAGTACTTC CASSLDRLGAETQYF
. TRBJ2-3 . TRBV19 TGTGCCAGTAGTATCGGAGATACGCAGTATTTT CASSIGDTQYF
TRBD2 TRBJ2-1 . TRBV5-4 TGTGCCAGCAGCTTGGGGGGACTAGCGGGGAGCTACAATGAGCAGTTCTTC CASSLGGLAGSYNEQFF
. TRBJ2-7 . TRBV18 TGTGCCAGCTCACAGGACAAGGCCGCACCTCTGGGTGAGCAGTACTTC CASSQDKAAPLGEQYF
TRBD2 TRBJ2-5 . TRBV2 TGTGCCAGCAGCTACCCACTAGCGGGGAAGGAGACCCAGTACTTC CASSYPLAGKETQYF
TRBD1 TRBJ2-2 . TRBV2 TGTGCCAGCAGTGAAGCGGGACAGGGCTCCGGGGAGCTGTTTTTT CASSEAGQGSGELFF
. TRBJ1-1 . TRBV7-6 TGTGCCAGCAGCTTAGCCGCTTCCGGGTTGAACACTGAAGCTTTCTTT CASSLAASGLNTEAFF
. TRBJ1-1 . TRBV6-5 TGTGCCAGCAGCCGGGCCTTGAACACTGAAGCTTTCTTT CASSRALNTEAFF
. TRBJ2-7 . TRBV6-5 TGTGCCAGCAGTTACTCTTACTACTCCTACGAGCAGTACTTC CASSYSYYSYEQYF
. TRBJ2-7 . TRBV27 TGTGCCAGCGGTGAGTCTTCCTTCGACTACGAGCAGTACTTC CASGESSFDYEQYF
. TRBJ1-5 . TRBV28 TGTGCCAGCAGTCCCGGGACTTTCCACAATCAGCCCCAGCATTTT CASSPGTFHNQPQHF
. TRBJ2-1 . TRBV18 TGTGCCAGCTCACCGGTACCAGGGTCGGACAATGAGCAGTTCTTC CASSPVPGSDNEQFF
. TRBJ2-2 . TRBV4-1 TGCGCCAGCAGCTACACGTACAGGACCGGGGAGCTGTTTTTT CASSYTYRTGELFF
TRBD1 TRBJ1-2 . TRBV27 TGTGCCAGCACCACAGGGGGCGCGGGGGGCTACACCTTC CASTTGGAGGYTF
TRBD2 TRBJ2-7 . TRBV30 TGTGCCTGGAGTGTAGGCGGGAGTTTTTACGAGCAGTACTTC CAWSVGGSFYEQYF
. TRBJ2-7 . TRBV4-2 TGTGCCAGCAGCCAGCTTGGGTCCGAGCAGTACTTC CASSQLGSEQYF
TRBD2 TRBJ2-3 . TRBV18 TGTGCCAGCTCACCGGGATTAGCGGGGAGTATAACGCAGTATTTT CASSPGLAGSITQYF
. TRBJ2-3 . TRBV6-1 TGTGCCAGCGTGGGGGGGCATTCGACAGATACGCAGTATTTT CASVGGHSTDTQYF
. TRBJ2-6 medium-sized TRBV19 TGTGCCAGTAGTATTCCGGGACGGCGGATGGCTGGGGCCAACGTCCTGACTTTC CASSIPGRRMAGANVLTF
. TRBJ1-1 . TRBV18 TGTGCCAGCTCACCTTCAGAGGGGATGAACACTGAAGCTTTCTTT CASSPSEGMNTEAFF
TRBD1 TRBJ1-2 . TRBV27 TGTGCCAGCAGTTTGTTAGGGGACAGGGATAACTATGGCTACACCTTC CASSLLGDRDNYGYTF
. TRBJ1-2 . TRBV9 TGTGCCAGCAGCGTAGGGTCCGGTTATGGCTACACCTTC CASSVGSGYGYTF
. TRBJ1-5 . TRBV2 TGTGCCAGCAGTAGAGGACAGCCCAATCAGCCCCAGCATTTT CASSRGQPNQPQHF
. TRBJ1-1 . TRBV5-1 TGCGCCACCTCCCTGGAGGCGAACACTGAAGCTTTCTTT CATSLEANTEAFF
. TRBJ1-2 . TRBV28 TGTGCCACAGGACAGTCTTCCTATGGCTACACCTTC CATGQSSYGYTF
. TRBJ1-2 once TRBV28 TGTGCCAGCACCAATGGTCGGGCCCGTCGATATGGCTACACCTTC CASTNGRARRYGYTF
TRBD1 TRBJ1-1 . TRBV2 TGTGCCAGCAGGGGACAGGCTATGAACACTGAAGCTTTCTTT CASRGQAMNTEAFF
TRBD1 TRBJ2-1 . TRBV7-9 TGTGCCAGCAGCCCCGGGACAGGGGGATACAATGAGCAGTTCTTC CASSPGTGGYNEQFF
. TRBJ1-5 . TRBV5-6 TGTGCCAGCAGCCGGGACGGCCATAGCAATCAGCCCCAGCATTTT CASSRDGHSNQPQHF
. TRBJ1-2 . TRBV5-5 TGTGCCAGCAGCAGGGCGGACGGAAAAGAGACTAACTATGGCTACACCTTC CASSRADGKETNYGYTF
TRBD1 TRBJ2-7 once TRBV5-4 TGTGCCAGCAGCAGGACAGGGGGCAACCTCTACGAGCAGTACTTC CASSRTGGNLYEQYF